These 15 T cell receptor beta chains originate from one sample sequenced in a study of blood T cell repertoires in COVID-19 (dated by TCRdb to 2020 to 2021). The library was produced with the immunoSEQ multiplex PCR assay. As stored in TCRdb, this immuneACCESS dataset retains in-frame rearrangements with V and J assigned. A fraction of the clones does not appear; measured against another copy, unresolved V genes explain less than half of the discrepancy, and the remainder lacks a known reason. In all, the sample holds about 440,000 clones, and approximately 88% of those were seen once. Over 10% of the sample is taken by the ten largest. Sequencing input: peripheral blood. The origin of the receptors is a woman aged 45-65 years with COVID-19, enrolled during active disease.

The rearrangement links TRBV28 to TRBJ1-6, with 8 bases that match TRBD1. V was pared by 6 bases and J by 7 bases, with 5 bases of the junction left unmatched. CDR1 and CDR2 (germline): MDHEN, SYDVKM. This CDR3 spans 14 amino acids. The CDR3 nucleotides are TGTGCCAGCAGGCGACAGGGGAACAATTCACCCCTCCACTTT. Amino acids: CASRRQGNNSPLHF. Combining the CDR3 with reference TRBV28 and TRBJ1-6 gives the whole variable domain DVKVTQSSRYLVKRTGEKVFLECVQDMDHENMFWYRQDPGLGLRLIYFSYDVKMKEKGDIPEGYSVSREKKERFSLILESASTNQTSMYLCASRRQGNNSPLHFGNGTRLTVT.

The CDR3 loop reads CASSEGTGNTEAFF. The DNA of the CDR3 is TGTGCCAGCAGTGAAGGGACAGGCAACACTGAAGCTTTCTTT. The rearrangement joins TRBV25-1 to TRBJ1-1; 8 nucleotides align to TRBD1. Losses at the gene ends were 2 bases for V and 2 bases for J; bases not matched to a gene: 1. Germline V gene lookup returns CDR1 MGHDK and CDR2 SYGVNS. The CDR3 is made up of 14 amino acids.

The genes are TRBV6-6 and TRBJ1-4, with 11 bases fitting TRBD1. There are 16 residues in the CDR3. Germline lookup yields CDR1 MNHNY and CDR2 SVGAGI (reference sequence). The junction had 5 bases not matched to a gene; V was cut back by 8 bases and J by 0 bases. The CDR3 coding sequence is TGTGCCAGCTCGGACAGGGGGCCTGCAACTAATGAAAAACTGTTTTTT. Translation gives CASSDRGPATNEKLFF.

Here the CDR3 reads CASSFRTQYNEQFF. CDR3 sequence (DNA): TGTGCCAGCAGCTTTAGGACACAGTACAATGAGCAGTTCTTC. The genes are TRBV14 and TRBJ2-1, with a possible D match to TRBD1 (5 bases). The CDR3 length is 14 residues. With 5 bases removed from V and 4 bases from J, the gap between germline ends came to 12 bases. Germline values: CDR1 SGHDN, CDR2 FVKESK.

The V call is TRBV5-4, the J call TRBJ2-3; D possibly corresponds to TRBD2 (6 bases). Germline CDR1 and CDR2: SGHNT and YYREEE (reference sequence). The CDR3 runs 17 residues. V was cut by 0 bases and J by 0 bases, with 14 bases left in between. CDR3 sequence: CASSLVRGAGSTDTQYF. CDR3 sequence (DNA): TGTGCCAGCAGCTTGGTCCGGGGAGCGGGTAGCACAGATACGCAGTATTTT.

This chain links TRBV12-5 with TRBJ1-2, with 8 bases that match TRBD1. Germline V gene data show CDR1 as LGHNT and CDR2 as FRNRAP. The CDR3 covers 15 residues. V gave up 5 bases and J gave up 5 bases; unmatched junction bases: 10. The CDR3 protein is CASGLRDRHRYGYTF. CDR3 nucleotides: TGTGCTAGTGGTCTCCGGGACAGGCATCGATATGGCTACACCTTC.

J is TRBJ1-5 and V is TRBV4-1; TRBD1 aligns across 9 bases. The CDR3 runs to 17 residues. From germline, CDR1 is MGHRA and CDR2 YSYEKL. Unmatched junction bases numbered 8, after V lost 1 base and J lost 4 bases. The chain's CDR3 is CASSQVTGGIANQPQHF. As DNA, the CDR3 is TGCGCCAGCAGCCAAGTAACAGGGGGCATAGCAAATCAGCCCCAGCATTTT.

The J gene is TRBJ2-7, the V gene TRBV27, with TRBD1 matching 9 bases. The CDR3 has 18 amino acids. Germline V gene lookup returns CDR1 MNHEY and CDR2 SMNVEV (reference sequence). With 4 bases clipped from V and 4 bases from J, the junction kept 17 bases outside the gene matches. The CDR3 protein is CASSSEGSSGQGLYEQYF. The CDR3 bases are TGTGCCAGCAGTTCTGAGGGGTCGTCGGGACAGGGACTATACGAGCAGTACTTC.

Written as DNA, the CDR3 is TGTGCCAGCAGCCAACTAGGGGCGGGAACCTACAATGAGCAGTTCTTC. Amino acids: CASSQLGAGTYNEQFF. V gene TRBV14 combines with J gene TRBJ2-1, with D possibly being TRBD2 (6 bases). Germline V lookup: CDR1 SGHDN, CDR2 FVKESK. This CDR3 spans 16 amino acids. V gave up 2 bases and J gave up 2 bases, with 13 bases separating them. Full variable domain (rest looked up from reference TRBV14 and TRBJ2-1): EAGVTQFPSHSVIEKGQTVTLRCDPISGHDNLYWYRRVMGKEIKFLLHFVKESKQDESGMPNNRFLAERTGGTYSTLKVQPAELEDSGVYFCASSQLGAGTYNEQFFGPGTRLTVL.

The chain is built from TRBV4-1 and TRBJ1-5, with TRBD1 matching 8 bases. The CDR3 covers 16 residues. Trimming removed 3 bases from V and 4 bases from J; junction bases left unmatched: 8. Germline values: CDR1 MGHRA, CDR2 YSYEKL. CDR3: CASSQYITGGNQPQHF. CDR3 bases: TGCGCCAGCAGCCAGTATATTACAGGGGGAAATCAGCCCCAGCATTTT.

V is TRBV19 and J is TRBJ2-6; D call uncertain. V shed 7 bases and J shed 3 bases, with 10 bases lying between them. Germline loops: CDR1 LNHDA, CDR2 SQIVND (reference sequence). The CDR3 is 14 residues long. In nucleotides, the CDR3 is TGTGCCAGTAATGTGAGAAGTGGGGCCAACGTCCTGACTTTC. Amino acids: CASNVRSGANVLTF.

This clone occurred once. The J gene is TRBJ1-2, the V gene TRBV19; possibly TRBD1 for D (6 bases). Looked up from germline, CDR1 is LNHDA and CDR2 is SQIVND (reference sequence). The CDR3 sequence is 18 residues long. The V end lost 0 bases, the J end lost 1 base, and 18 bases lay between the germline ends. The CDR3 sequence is CASSIDGNLGQNNYGYTF. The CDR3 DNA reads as TGTGCCAGTAGTATAGACGGGAATTTAGGACAGAATAACTATGGCTACACCTTC. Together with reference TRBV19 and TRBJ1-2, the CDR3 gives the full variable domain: DGGITQSPKYLFRKEGQNVTLSCEQNLNHDAMYWYRQDPGQGLRLIYYSQIVNDFQKGDIAEGYSVSREKKESFPLTVTSAQKNPTAFYLCASSIDGNLGQNNYGYTFGSGTRLTVV.

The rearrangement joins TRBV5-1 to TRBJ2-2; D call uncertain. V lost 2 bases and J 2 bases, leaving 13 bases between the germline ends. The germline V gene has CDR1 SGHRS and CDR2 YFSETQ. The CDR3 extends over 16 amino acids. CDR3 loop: CASSLQNNPNTGELFF. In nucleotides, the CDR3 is TGCGCCAGCAGCTTACAAAACAATCCTAACACCGGGGAGCTGTTTTTT.

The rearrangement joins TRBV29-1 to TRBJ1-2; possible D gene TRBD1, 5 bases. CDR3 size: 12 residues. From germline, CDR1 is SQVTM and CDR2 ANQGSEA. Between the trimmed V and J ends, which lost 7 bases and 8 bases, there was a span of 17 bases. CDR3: CSARDSIEGYTF. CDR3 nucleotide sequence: TGCAGCGCCCGGGACTCAATCGAAGGCTACACCTTC.

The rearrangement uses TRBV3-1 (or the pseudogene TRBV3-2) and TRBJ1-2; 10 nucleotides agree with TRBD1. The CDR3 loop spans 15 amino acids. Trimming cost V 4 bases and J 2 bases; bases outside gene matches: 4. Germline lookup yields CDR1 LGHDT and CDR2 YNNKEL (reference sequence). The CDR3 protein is CASSRTGGTNYGYTF. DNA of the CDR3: TGTGCCAGCAGCCGGACAGGGGGAACGAACTATGGCTACACCTTC.